This paragraph covers one TCR beta chain sequence. This clone came up a few times. Its binding antigen is unknown. Base qualities are not provided; no much larger clone lies one nucleotide away. Trimming at the junction amounts to 4 bases on V and 7 bases on J, and the germline ends lie 13 bases apart. From cysteine to phenylalanine, the CDR3 is 13 amino acids long. Only the CDR3 DNA stays, 39 bases, in frame from base 1. Via the germline V gene, CDR1 is SNHLY and CDR2 FYNNEI. Each collaborating institution followed its own protocols to collect whole blood in K2EDTA tubes. For TCRbeta analysis, collaborator samples were shipped as frozen whole blood, as isolated PBMCs, or as DNA extracted from either sample type. This sample is part of a study of blood T cell repertoires in COVID-19 (dated by TCRdb to between 2020 and 2021). Background on the whole study: Collaborator samples came from the United States, Italy and Spain and covered acute and convalescent phases of COVID-19. A freely available public database, intended as a resource for researchers studying the immune response to SARS-CoV-2, is where the repertoires were released. A de-identified subject ID, COVID-19 status, age in years and sex were almost always included in the sample metadata. The material from the prospective study consisted of cDNA or gDNA derived from T cells, B-cell-depleted T cells, or PBMCs. The dataset comprised deeply sampled blood TCRbeta repertoires from subjects exposed to, actively infected with, or recovered from COVID-19. The samples were drawn from two sources: the first 160 participants of the ongoing ImmuneRACE study, and over 950 subjects contributed by 6 global collaborators. Where HLA class I and class II types were available, the types were taken from metadata supplied by the sample provider, not from assay-based typing. Broad study findings and their caveats: Clinical and demographic metadata were provided uncurated, with the amount varying by source and participant.

The immunoSEQ Assay, a bias-controlled multiplex PCR, was used to amplify TCRbeta CDR3 regions from genomic DNA. The authors processed their data as follows. The number of nucleated cells in each sample was estimated by amplification of reference gene primers within the assay. To quantify the absolute abundance of each unique TCRbeta CDR3 rearrangement, sequence reads were collapsed and filtered. For each sample, productive Simpson clonality was calculated as the square root of Simpson's diversity index across productive rearrangements. TCRdb took this table from immuneACCESS and kept in-frame rearrangements with V and J called. Such tables lack part of the clones; where checked against another copy, unresolved V genes explain under half of the gap, and the rest is unexplained. That table furnishes V, J and clone size, whereas the DNA furnished D and trimming. The sample table records roughly 64,000 clones; about 93% of these occur just once. More than 9% of the sample is taken by the ten largest.

The chain was built from TRBV2 and TRBJ2-5; the D gene is perhaps TRBD2, from 5 matching bases. Sequenced material: peripheral blood. The TCR was taken from a woman older than 75 with active COVID-19. CDR3 protein: CASSGLGEGTQYF. The nucleotide sequence reads as follows: TGTGCCAGCAGTGGGCTGGGAGAAGGGACCCAGTACTTC.